This T cell receptor (beta chain) came from a study of Tregs in tolerant kidney transplant recipients. Broader study findings: Biological reproducibility was not directly addressed, but technical replication error appeared minimal.

The CDR3 runs to 16 residues. V was pared by 1 base and J by 1 base, with 4 bases of the junction left unmatched. Germline V gene lookup returns CDR1 SGHAT and CDR2 FQNNGV. In the case of this clone: Its antigen is undetermined.

Unstimulated Tregs (CD4+CD25+CD127-) and CD4+CD25- non-Tregs were sorted from PBMCs. Produced via immunoSEQ multiplex PCR; TCRdb's table is partial and in-frame only. Seen here are about 64,000 clones, more than 95% observed once, and the top ten hold 0.3% to 0.4%. The sample in question was Tregs from blood, obtained before the transplant. The sequence was obtained from a human donor who received a combined kidney and bone marrow transplant. The rearrangement joins TRBV11-2 to TRBJ2-5, with TRBD2 matching over 9 bases. The chain's CDR3 is CASSLVPSGVQETQYF. DNA of the CDR3: TGTGCCAGCAGCTTAGTCCCTAGCGGGGTCCAAGAGACCCAGTACTTC.